The 10 T cell receptor beta chains below were found in one sample sequenced in a study of CD8+ T cells in alopecia areata. Reverse transcription of extracted RNA yielded cDNA, which provided the sequencing template. Measured with immunoSEQ multiplex PCR; TCRdb has only the in-frame clones, and not every one. The profile covers over 8,500 clones, with about 67% appearing a single time and roughly 15% taken by the ten largest. Peripheral blood and lesional scalp punch biopsies were taken from alopecia areata patients. The sample taken for sequencing was skin. The receptors were sampled from a human donor with alopecia areata.

J is TRBJ2-7 and V is TRBV9; D is unresolved. The V gene lost 4 bases and the J gene lost 4 bases, with 9 bases spanning the gap. Germline lookup yields CDR1 SGDLS and CDR2 YYNGEE. This CDR3 has 12 amino acids. The CDR3 bases are TGTGCCAGCAGCAGGGATCCGTACGAGCAGTACTTC. This gives the protein CASSRDPYEQYF.

The chain has TRBV7-3 and TRBJ2-7; D remains ambiguous. Germline-derived CDR1 and CDR2 are SGHTA and FQGTGA. The CDR3 spans 13 residues. Trimming cost V 0 bases and J 6 bases, with 9 bases left between them. The CDR3 coding sequence is TGTGCCAGCAGCTTAACACCCACTCGCGAGCAGTACTTC. It encodes CASSLTPTREQYF. Looking up the rest from reference TRBV7-3 and TRBJ2-7 gives the full variable domain: GAGVSQTPSNKVTEKGKYVELRCDPISGHTALYWYRQSLGQGPEFLIYFQGTGAADDSGLPNDRFFAVRPEGSVSTLKIQRTERGDSAVYLCASSLTPTREQYFGPGTRLTVT.

This clone was picked up a small number of times. J is TRBJ2-7 and V is TRBV27, with 9 positions matching TRBD1. The CDR3 extends over 12 amino acids. After removal of 6 bases from V and 10 bases from J, the junction contained 7 bases not matched to a gene. From germline, CDR1 is MNHEY and CDR2 SMNVEV (reference sequence). CDR3 region: CASRRPGQGQYF. The CDR3 DNA sequence: TGTGCCAGCAGACGACCGGGACAGGGCCAGTACTTC.

This clone was recorded a few times. The rearrangement joins TRBV5-1 to TRBJ2-3; possible D gene TRBD2, 5 bases. The length of the CDR3 is 13 residues. In germline, CDR1 is SGHRS, CDR2 YFSETQ. Between the trimmed V and J ends, which lost 0 bases and 4 bases, there was a span of 6 bases. The CDR3 spells CASSLEAADTQYF. CDR3 bases: TGCGCCAGCAGCTTGGAAGCGGCAGATACGCAGTATTTT.

The gene calls are TRBV7-8 and TRBJ2-3; D ambiguous. This CDR3 has 14 amino acids. V was shortened by 4 bases and J by 1 base, with 9 bases between the two germline ends. CDR1 SGHVS and CDR2 FQNEAQ come from the germline V gene. CDR3 residues: CASSWPLGTDTQYF. In DNA, the CDR3 is TGTGCCAGCAGCTGGCCGTTAGGCACAGATACGCAGTATTTT. The entire variable domain, with the rest obtained from reference TRBV7-8 and TRBJ2-3, is as follows: GAGVSQSPRYKVAKRGQDVALRCDPISGHVSLFWYQQALGQGPEFLTYFQNEAQLDKSGLPSDRFFAERPEGSVSTLKIQRTQQEDSAVYLCASSWPLGTDTQYFGPGTRLTVL.

The CDR3 nucleotides are TGCAGCGTTAACACCCGGGACAGGGGGAACAATGAGCAGTTCTTC. This gives the protein CSVNTRDRGNNEQFF. This rearrangement joins TRBV29-1 to TRBJ2-1; 11 bases agree with TRBD1. Germline trimming cut 5 bases from V and 5 bases from J; bases unmatched to any gene: 8. Looked up from germline, CDR1 is SQVTM and CDR2 is ANQGSEA. The CDR3 is 15 residues long.

This chain links TRBV2 with TRBJ2-1, with TRBD2 matching 9 bases. Germline loops: CDR1 SNHLY, CDR2 FYNNEI. The CDR3 contains 19 residues. The junction had 12 bases not matched to a gene; V was cut back by 3 bases and J by 0 bases. The CDR3 DNA is TGTGCCAGCAGTGAGAGCGTAGTAGCGGGGGATAGCTCCTACAATGAGCAGTTCTTC. This encodes CASSESVVAGDSSYNEQFF.

The rearrangement uses TRBV6-1 and TRBJ2-2, with a possible D match to TRBD1 (5 bases). The V end lost 7 bases, the J end lost 0 bases, and 12 bases lay between the germline ends. Per germline, CDR1 MNHNS and CDR2 SASEGT. CDR3 length: 15 residues. The CDR3 is CASTEDTPNTGELFF. As DNA, the CDR3 is TGTGCCAGCACCGAGGACACCCCGAACACCGGGGAGCTGTTTTTT.

This sequence joins TRBV5-6 and TRBJ2-4; 8 nucleotides line up with TRBD2. The CDR3 runs 17 residues. Per the germline V gene, CDR1 is SGHDT and CDR2 is YYEEEE. V shed 0 bases, J shed 3 bases, and the junction held 8 bases outside the gene matches. CDR3 protein: CASSLGGAGAGKNIQYF. The CDR3 nucleotides read TGTGCCAGCAGCTTGGGTGGAGCGGGAGCAGGCAAAAACATTCAGTACTTC.

The rearrangement links TRBV28 to TRBJ1-5, with D unresolved. Germline CDR1 MDHEN, CDR2 SYDVKM. V was shortened by 4 bases and J by 1 base, with 20 bases between the two germline ends. CDR3 length equals 18 residues. The CDR3, as DNA: TGTGCCAGCAGTTCTACTCCCTTTGGGGAGAAGAGCAATCAGCCCCAGCATTTT. It translates to CASSSTPFGEKSNQPQHF.